A selection of T cell receptor beta chains follows, all from one sample in a study of blood T cell repertoires in COVID-19. This table comes from immunoSEQ multiplex PCR, and its TCRdb copy is limited to in-frame clones, with some not included. The repertoire holds some 280,000 clones, with 75% to 90% as singletons. Sequences were obtained from peripheral blood. Source of these receptors: a woman aged 25 to 39 with active or convalescent COVID-19. The CDR3 runs from the conserved cysteine through the conserved F or W. The listing skips clone size in some rows; elsewhere it reads once, few, many or a size class.

v_call: TRBV30; j_call: TRBJ2-5; clone_size: -; cdr3_length: 18; cdr3_aa: CAWSAGTGGRGASETQYF
v_call: TRBV27; j_call: TRBJ2-3; clone_size: -; cdr3_length: 14; cdr3_aa: CASSYTGDTDTQYF
v_call: TRBV6-1; j_call: TRBJ1-3; clone_size: once; cdr3_length: 15; cdr3_aa: CASSEGSRSGNTIYF
v_call: TRBV9; j_call: TRBJ2-5; clone_size: -; cdr3_length: 16; cdr3_aa: CASSPIAGASQETQYF
v_call: TRBV19; j_call: TRBJ2-5; clone_size: -; cdr3_length: 14; cdr3_aa: CASSQQGAGETQYF
v_call: TRBV5-1; j_call: TRBJ2-7; clone_size: once; cdr3_length: 14; cdr3_aa: CASSLQGFVDEQYF
v_call: TRBV14; j_call: TRBJ2-7; clone_size: -; cdr3_length: 16; cdr3_aa: CASSPSPGTYAYEQYF
v_call: TRBV7-9; j_call: TRBJ1-1; clone_size: -; cdr3_length: 12; cdr3_aa: CASSRENTEAFF
v_call: TRBV5-1; j_call: TRBJ1-5; clone_size: -; cdr3_length: 15; cdr3_aa: CASRQGATSNQPQHF
v_call: TRBV10-3; j_call: TRBJ1-1; clone_size: once; cdr3_length: 16; cdr3_aa: CAISATRDRGNTEAFF
v_call: TRBV4-3; j_call: TRBJ2-2; clone_size: -; cdr3_length: 14; cdr3_aa: CASSITGSTGELFF
v_call: TRBV6-5; j_call: TRBJ1-5; clone_size: -; cdr3_length: 15; cdr3_aa: CASRDRGISNQPQHF
v_call: TRBV4-3; j_call: TRBJ1-3; clone_size: -; cdr3_length: 15; cdr3_aa: CASSRRQGVGNTIYF
v_call: TRBV19; j_call: TRBJ1-3; clone_size: -; cdr3_length: 14; cdr3_aa: CASRPRGDGNTIYF
v_call: TRBV12-5; j_call: TRBJ1-1; clone_size: -; cdr3_length: 14; cdr3_aa: CASGYGTGTTEAFF
v_call: TRBV3-1/TRBV3-2; j_call: TRBJ1-2; clone_size: -; cdr3_length: 16; cdr3_aa: CASSQQTGQGGHGYTF
v_call: TRBV15; j_call: TRBJ1-4; clone_size: -; cdr3_length: 13; cdr3_aa: CATRQFPNEKLFF
v_call: TRBV9; j_call: TRBJ1-2; clone_size: -; cdr3_length: 14; cdr3_aa: CASSPTRSNYGYTF
v_call: TRBV27; j_call: TRBJ2-3; clone_size: -; cdr3_length: 14; cdr3_aa: CASSFVRGTDTQYF
v_call: TRBV27; j_call: TRBJ1-5; clone_size: -; cdr3_length: 15; cdr3_aa: CASSSGRTGNQPQHF
v_call: TRBV4-3; j_call: TRBJ1-1; clone_size: -; cdr3_length: 14; cdr3_aa: CASSQDRLGTEAFF
v_call: TRBV6-5; j_call: TRBJ1-6; clone_size: -; cdr3_length: 13; cdr3_aa: CASTGLRSTPLHF
v_call: TRBV20-1; j_call: TRBJ2-7; clone_size: few; cdr3_length: 13; cdr3_aa: CSASLRELNEQYF
v_call: TRBV9; j_call: TRBJ2-5; clone_size: -; cdr3_length: 16; cdr3_aa: CASSVGAGANWETQYF
v_call: TRBV5-5; j_call: TRBJ2-7; clone_size: -; cdr3_length: 15; cdr3_aa: CASSLTYGVSYEQYF
v_call: TRBV5-8; j_call: TRBJ2-5; clone_size: few; cdr3_length: 14; cdr3_aa: CASSPHRGAETQYF
v_call: TRBV5-1; j_call: TRBJ1-2; clone_size: -; cdr3_length: 13; cdr3_aa: CASSSGTGNGYTF
v_call: TRBV3-1/TRBV3-2; j_call: TRBJ1-5; clone_size: -; cdr3_length: 15; cdr3_aa: CASSLRGGAGQPQHF
v_call: TRBV7-3; j_call: TRBJ2-1; clone_size: -; cdr3_length: 15; cdr3_aa: CASSIDSAAYNEQFF
v_call: TRBV7-9; j_call: TRBJ2-7; clone_size: -; cdr3_length: 13; cdr3_aa: CASTRGTDPGQYF
v_call: TRBV9; j_call: TRBJ1-1; clone_size: -; cdr3_length: 15; cdr3_aa: CASSAGTVDSGEAFF
v_call: TRBV4-3; j_call: TRBJ1-2; clone_size: -; cdr3_length: 18; cdr3_aa: CASSQLTGTQTDPYGYTF